A selection of T cell receptor beta chains follows, all from one sample in a study of cytomegalovirus exposure and HLA in healthy donors. Using immunoSEQ multiplex PCR, the repertoire was profiled, and TCRdb retains in-frame clones only, with some absent. The sample has fewer than 200,000 clones, roughly 13% seen once. Material: PBMCs. Every receptor here comes from a man over 45 in good health and CMV-seropositive. The CDR3 runs from the conserved cysteine through the conserved F or W. The D gene is left open where the match is weak. Only some rows state a clone size, as once, few, many or a class for expanded clones.

D	size	J	V	CDR3	DNA
TRBD2	.	TRBJ2-2	TRBV7-6	CASSHSGGNTGELFF	TGTGCCAGCAGCCATAGCGGGGGGAACACCGGGGAGCTGTTTTTT
.	.	TRBJ2-3	TRBV29-1	CSVQSHRDVGTPRWYF	TGCAGCGTTCAAAGCCACCGGGACGTAGGGACTCCTAGATGGTATTTT
TRBD1	.	TRBJ1-1	TRBV2	CASSPDRAVSEAFF	TGTGCCAGCAGTCCGGACAGGGCAGTGTCTGAAGCTTTCTTT
TRBD1	.	TRBJ2-1	TRBV5-1	CASSTGTGSSYNEQFF	TGCGCCAGCTCTACCGGGACAGGGTCGTCCTACAATGAGCAGTTCTTC
.	.	TRBJ1-1	TRBV7-8	CASSLGRVNTEAFF	TGTGCCAGCAGCTTAGGCAGGGTGAACACTGAAGCTTTCTTT
.	many	TRBJ1-4	TRBV5-6	CASSLEISGHREKLFF	TGTGCCAGCAGCTTAGAGATCTCAGGGCACCGTGAAAAACTGTTTTTT
.	.	TRBJ2-5	TRBV27	CASSLGREETQYF	TGTGCCAGCAGTTTAGGCAGGGAAGAGACCCAGTACTTC
TRBD1	few	TRBJ1-1	TRBV6-1	CASSVRQGDTEAFF	TGTGCCAGCAGTGTCAGACAGGGGGACACTGAAGCTTTCTTT
TRBD1	.	TRBJ2-5	TRBV11-3	CASSSNRGGETQYF	TGTGCCAGCAGCTCTAACAGGGGTGGGGAGACCCAGTACTTC
.	.	TRBJ2-7	TRBV4-3	CASSQAGDSYEQYF	TGCGCCAGCAGCCAAGCGGGTGACAGTTACGAGCAGTACTTC
.	few	TRBJ1-6	TRBV15	CATSEVRDNSPLHF	TGTGCCACCAGCGAGGTCAGGGATAATTCACCCCTCCACTTT
.	.	TRBJ1-4	TRBV5-4	CASSSDRAYEKLFF	TGTGCCAGCAGCTCCGACAGAGCCTATGAAAAACTGTTTTTT
.	.	TRBJ1-1	TRBV7-6	CASSSKNTEAFF	TGTGCCAGCAGCTCCAAGAACACTGAAGCTTTCTTT
TRBD2	.	TRBJ2-1	TRBV5-1	CASSSRTSGTPGNEQFF	TGCGCCAGCAGCTCCCGGACTAGCGGGACCCCGGGAAATGAGCAGTTCTTC
.	few	TRBJ2-5	TRBV9	CASSVDSSLETQYF	TGTGCCAGCAGCGTAGATTCTAGCTTAGAGACCCAGTACTTC
TRBD1	.	TRBJ1-3	TRBV30	CAWSVGQPSSSGNTIYF	TGTGCCTGGAGTGTGGGACAGCCGAGCAGCTCTGGAAACACCATATATTTT